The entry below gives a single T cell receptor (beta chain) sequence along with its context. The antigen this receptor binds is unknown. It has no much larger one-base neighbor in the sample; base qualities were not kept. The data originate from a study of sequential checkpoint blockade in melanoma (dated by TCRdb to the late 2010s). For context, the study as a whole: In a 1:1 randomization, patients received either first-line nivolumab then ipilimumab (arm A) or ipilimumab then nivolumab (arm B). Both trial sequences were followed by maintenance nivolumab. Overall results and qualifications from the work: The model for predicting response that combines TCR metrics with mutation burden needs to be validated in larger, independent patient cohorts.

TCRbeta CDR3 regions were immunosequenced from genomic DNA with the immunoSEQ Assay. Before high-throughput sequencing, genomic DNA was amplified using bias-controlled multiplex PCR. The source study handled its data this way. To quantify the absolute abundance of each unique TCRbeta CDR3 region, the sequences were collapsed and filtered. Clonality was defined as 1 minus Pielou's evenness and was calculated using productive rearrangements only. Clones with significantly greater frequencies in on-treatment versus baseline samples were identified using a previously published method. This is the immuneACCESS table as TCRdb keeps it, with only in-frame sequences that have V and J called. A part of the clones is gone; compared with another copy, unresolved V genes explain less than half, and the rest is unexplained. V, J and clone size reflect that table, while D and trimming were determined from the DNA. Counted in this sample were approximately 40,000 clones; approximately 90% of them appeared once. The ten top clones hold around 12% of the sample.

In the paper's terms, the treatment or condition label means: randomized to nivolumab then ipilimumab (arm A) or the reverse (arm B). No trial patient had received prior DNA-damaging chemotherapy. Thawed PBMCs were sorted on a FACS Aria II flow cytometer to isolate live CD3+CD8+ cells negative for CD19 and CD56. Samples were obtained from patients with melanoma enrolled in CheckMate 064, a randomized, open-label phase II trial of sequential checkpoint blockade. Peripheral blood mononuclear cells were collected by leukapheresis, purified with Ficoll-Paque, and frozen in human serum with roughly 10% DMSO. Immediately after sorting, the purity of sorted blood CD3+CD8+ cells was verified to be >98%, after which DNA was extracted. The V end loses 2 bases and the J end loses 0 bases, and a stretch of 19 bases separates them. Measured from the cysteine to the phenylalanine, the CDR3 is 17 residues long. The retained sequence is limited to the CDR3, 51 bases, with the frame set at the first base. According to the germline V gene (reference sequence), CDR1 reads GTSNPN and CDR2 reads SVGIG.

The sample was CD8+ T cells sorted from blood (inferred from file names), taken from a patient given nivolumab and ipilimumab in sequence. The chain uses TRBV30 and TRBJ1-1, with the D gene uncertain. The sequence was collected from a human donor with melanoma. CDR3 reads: CAWSLPGQRALNTEAFF. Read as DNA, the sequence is TGTGCCTGGAGTCTACCGGGCCAGAGGGCTTTGAACACTGAAGCTTTCTTT.